One sample yielded the 7 T cell receptor beta chains listed below, sequenced in a study of blood T cells in healthy people across ages. A second PCR of about 7 to 12 cycles used a sample-barcoded 5' primer and a J-beta primer mix. A single record per CDR3 protein comes from TCRdb applying MiXCR to the 5' RACE reads. Of about 970,000 distinct CDR3 sequences listed, about 51% are singletons. The sample comprised blood. Source of these receptors: a woman aged 60-75 years in good health.

The chain recombines TRBV18 with TRBJ2-1, with no clear D. The CDR3 runs to 13 residues. Germline values: CDR1 KGHSH, CDR2 LQKENI. The ends were cut back, 4 bases at V and 6 bases at J, with 10 bases in the middle. CDR3 sequence reads: CASSLLFLNEQFF. CDR3 bases: TGTGCCAGCTCACTCCTTTTTCTCAATGAGCAGTTCTTC. The entire variable domain, with the rest obtained from reference TRBV18 and TRBJ2-1, is as follows: NAGVMQNPRHLVRRRGQEARLRCSPMKGHSHVYWYRQLPEEGLKFMVYLQKENIIDESGMPKERFSAEFPKEGPSILRIQQVVRGDSAAYFCASSLLFLNEQFFGPGTRLTVL.

The chain uses TRBV20-1 and TRBJ2-7; TRBD2 aligns across 7 bases. Trimming took 5 bases from V and 4 from J; bases not matched to a gene: 11. The CDR3 has 14 residues. Germline CDR1 reads DFQATT; CDR2 reads SNEGSKA (reference sequence). The CDR3 DNA follows: TGCAGTGCTGAGGACGGCAGGGAGGGTTACGAGCAGTACTTC. It yields the protein CSAEDGREGYEQYF.

The chain employs TRBV18 and TRBJ1-1, with D unresolved. The CDR3 extends over 14 amino acids. CDR1 is KGHSH and CDR2 is LQKENI in the germline V gene. Deletions cut 3 bases from V and 3 bases from J, with 11 bases between. This CDR3 reads CASSPTGSDTEAFF. CDR3 DNA sequence: TGTGCCAGCTCACCCACTGGGAGCGACACTGAAGCTTTCTTT.

V usage is TRBV2 and J usage is TRBJ2-3, with 8 bases identical to TRBD1. In germline, CDR1 is SNHLY, CDR2 FYNNEI. Trimming removed 7 bases from V and 1 base from J; junction bases left unmatched: 7. There are 15 residues in the CDR3. The CDR3 spells CASTDRGGGTDTQYF. The CDR3 DNA reads TGTGCCAGCACTGACAGGGGTGGAGGCACAGATACGCAGTATTTT.

This clonotype has more than one count but fewer than ten. The chain carries TRBV10-3 and TRBJ2-1; D possibly corresponds to TRBD2 (5 bases). The CDR3 consists of 17 residues. CDR1 is ENHRY and CDR2 is SYGVKD in the germline V gene. The V and J ends lost 4 bases and 0 bases respectively, with 16 bases between them. The DNA for the CDR3 is TGTGCCATCAGTGGGCAGGATAGCGCATACTCCTACAATGAGCAGTTCTTC. Its protein product is CAISGQDSAYSYNEQFF.

About this clonotype itself: One end of the junction is discordant with germline, which a read error may explain. The rearrangement joins TRBV9 to TRBJ1-4, with D possibly being TRBD1 (6 bases). The CDR3 has 15 residues. Germline assignment: CDR1 SGDLS and CDR2 YYNGEE. The CDR3 loop is CASSRTGGGNEKLFF. DNA for the CDR3: TGTGCTAGCAGCCGCACCGGCGGGGGCAATGAAAAACTGTTTTTT. The whole variable domain, remainder taken from reference TRBV9 and TRBJ1-4, is DSGVTQTPKHLITATGQRVTLRCSPRSGDLSVYWYQQSLDQGLQFLIQYYNGEERAKGNILERFSAQQFPDLHSELNLSSLELGDSALYFCASSRTGGGNEKLFFGSGTQLSVL.

A few counts support this clonotype. In nucleotides, the CDR3 is TGTGCCAGCAGCTTAATATCAGGGGCCACTGAAGCTTTCTTT. Its translation: CASSLISGATEAFF. The chain couples TRBV11-2 to TRBJ1-1, with a possible D match to TRBD1 (6 bases). This CDR3 contains 14 residues. V was cut by 2 bases and J by 4 bases, with 11 bases left in between. CDR1 SGHAT and CDR2 FQNNGV come from the germline V gene.